What follows are 20 T cell receptor beta chains derived from one specimen sequenced in a study of identifying expanded T cells in peripheral blood. The assay was immunoSEQ multiplex PCR, and TCRdb's table has in-frame clones only and misses some. Seen here are about 100,000 clones, roughly 90% observed once, and the top ten hold about 4%. The source material was blood. These receptors were taken from a person aged 18 to 70 in good health.

The genes are TRBV7-9 and TRBJ2-3, with D unclear. Germline V CDR1 and CDR2: SEHNR, FQNEAQ (reference sequence). Trimming took 1 base from V and 6 from J, leaving 11 bases between them. The CDR3 covers 14 residues. CDR3 amino acids: CASSLVSSPDTQYF. CDR3 DNA: TGTGCCAGCAGCTTAGTGTCTAGTCCCGATACGCAGTATTTT.

The chain employs TRBV28 and TRBJ1-6; no definite D call. Germline CDR1 reads MDHEN; CDR2 reads SYDVKM. This CDR3 region has 16 residues. V dropped 2 bases and J dropped 8 bases, with 16 bases sitting between them. CDR3 protein: CASSLRAGRSHSPLHF. The CDR3 coding sequence is TGTGCCAGCAGTTTAAGGGCCGGACGATCCCATTCACCCCTCCACTTT. Full variable domain (remainder filled in from reference TRBV28 and TRBJ1-6): DVKVTQSSRYLVKRTGEKVFLECVQDMDHENMFWYRQDPGLGLRLIYFSYDVKMKEKGDIPEGYSVSREKKERFSLILESASTNQTSMYLCASSLRAGRSHSPLHFGNGTRLTVT.

The V call is TRBV27, the J call TRBJ2-1; 10 bases map to TRBD2. The CDR3 loop spans 16 amino acids. The V gene's germline CDR1 is MNHEY and CDR2 SMNVEV (reference sequence). Unmatched junction bases numbered 8, after V lost 2 bases and J lost 7 bases. Written as DNA, the CDR3 is TGTGCCAGCAGTTTACAAAGCGGGGGGGCCGGGAATGAGCAGTTCTTC. Translation gives CASSLQSGGAGNEQFF.

A single count supports this clone. The chain employs TRBV29-1 and TRBJ1-1; D possibly corresponds to TRBD1 (6 bases). V lost 6 bases and J lost 0, with 11 bases in between. The germline gives CDR1 SQVTM, CDR2 ANQGSEA. The CDR3 is made up of 13 amino acids. The CDR3 DNA follows: TGCAGCGTAAAGGGACACCTGAACACTGAAGCTTTCTTT. This sequence encodes CSVKGHLNTEAFF. Using reference TRBV29-1 and TRBJ1-1 for the parts outside the CDR3, the full variable domain is SAVISQKPSRDICQRGTSLTIQCQVDSQVTMMFWYRQQPGQSLTLIATANQGSEATYESGFVIDKFPISRPNLTFSTLTVSNMSPEDSSIYLCSVKGHLNTEAFFGQGTRLTVV.

About this clone itself: The identical CDR3 is also encoded by other nucleotide sequences in the sample. J is TRBJ2-3 and V is TRBV30, with D hard to call. The ends were cut back, 0 bases at V and 6 bases at J, with 7 bases in the middle. This CDR3 has 12 amino acids. Germline-derived CDR1 and CDR2 are GTSNPN and SVGIG (reference sequence). The CDR3 DNA follows: TGTGCCTGGAGTGTAGGGCCCGATACGCAGTATTTT. Amino acids: CAWSVGPDTQYF.

This sequence joins TRBV29-1 and TRBJ2-7, with a weak D call TRBD1 (6 bases). The CDR3 spans 12 residues. V lost 2 bases to trimming and J lost 5 bases, with 10 bases between them. Germline assignment: CDR1 SQVTM and CDR2 ANQGSEA. The CDR3 protein is CSVEQGSDEQYF. In nucleotides, the CDR3 is TGCAGCGTTGAACAGGGGTCGGACGAGCAGTACTTC.

The chain employs TRBV11-3 and TRBJ2-7; 9 nucleotides align to TRBD1. The CDR3 spans 14 residues. V trimming: 5 bases; J trimming: 7 bases; junction bases outside the gene matches: 9. Germline CDR1 and CDR2: SGHNT and YENEEA. The CDR3 region is CASSRRTGVGEQYF. In DNA form, the CDR3 reads TGTGCCAGCAGCCGGAGGACAGGGGTAGGGGAGCAGTACTTC.

Written as DNA, the CDR3 is TGCAGCGTTGTCTCGAGGATTGACAATGAGCAGTTCTTC. The encoded protein is CSVVSRIDNEQFF. The chain recombines TRBV29-1 with TRBJ2-1; D gene ambiguous. The ends were cut back, 4 bases at V and 5 bases at J, with 12 bases in the middle. CDR1 is SQVTM and CDR2 is ANQGSEA in the germline V gene. The CDR3 has 13 residues.

The chain is built from TRBV7-2 and TRBJ1-5, with 7 bases fitting TRBD1. The CDR3 loop spans 13 amino acids. Germline V gene sequence: CDR1 SGHTA, CDR2 FQGNSA. The junction had 4 bases not matched to a gene; V was cut back by 5 bases and J by 6 bases. This CDR3 reads CASSPYRGQPQHF. The CDR3 coding sequence is TGTGCCAGCAGCCCTTACAGGGGTCAGCCCCAGCATTTT. The variable domain in full, with the rest retrieved from reference TRBV7-2 and TRBJ1-5, is GAGVSQSPSNKVTEKGKDVELRCDPISGHTALYWYRQSLGQGLEFLIYFQGNSAPDKSGLPSDRFSAERTGGSVSTLTIQRTQQEDSAVYLCASSPYRGQPQHFGDGTRLSIL.

This clone has a handful of counts. V usage is TRBV4-1 and J usage is TRBJ1-1; D perhaps matches TRBD1 (5 bases). The CDR3 consists of 14 residues. Germline CDR1 MGHRA, CDR2 YSYEKL. The V and J ends lost 3 bases and 1 base respectively, with 9 bases between them. The DNA of the CDR3 is TGCGCCAGCAGCCAGGAAACAGGGAACACTGAAGCTTTCTTT. Amino acids: CASSQETGNTEAFF.

The V gene is TRBV7-9, the J gene TRBJ2-7; the D is unclear. The V and J ends lost 3 bases and 7 bases respectively, with 13 bases between them. The CDR3 covers 13 residues. Looked up from germline, CDR1 is SEHNR and CDR2 is FQNEAQ (reference sequence). CDR3: CASSFVSFYEQYF. The CDR3 bases are TGTGCCAGCAGCTTTGTCAGCTTTTATGAGCAGTACTTC.

This clone was seen once. This rearrangement joins TRBV11-3 to TRBJ2-2; D tentatively reads TRBD1 or TRBD2 (5 bases each). Germline V gene lookup returns CDR1 SGHNT and CDR2 YENEEA. Trimming took 1 base from V and 2 from J, leaving 14 bases between them. This CDR3 is 17 amino acids long. The CDR3 DNA is TGTGCCAGCAGCTTAGCGACCGGGACGGGCAACACCGGGGAGCTGTTTTTT. It translates to CASSLATGTGNTGELFF.

This sequence joins TRBV29-1 and TRBJ2-5, with D hard to call. The CDR3 is made up of 14 amino acids. Germline V gene lookup returns CDR1 SQVTM and CDR2 ANQGSEA. V was pared by 0 bases and J by 2 bases, with 10 bases between. CDR3 in DNA: TGCAGCGTTGAAGAATCGGGTTCTCAAGAGACCCAGTACTTC. The encoded protein is CSVEESGSQETQYF.

V and J are TRBV29-1 and TRBJ2-5, with 8 nucleotides matching TRBD1. Germline loops: CDR1 SQVTM, CDR2 ANQGSEA. The CDR3 is made up of 14 amino acids. Losses at the gene ends were 5 bases for V and 5 bases for J; bases not matched to a gene: 10. The DNA of the CDR3 is TGCAGCGTTCACGCCAGGGGGCGCGGGGAGACCCAGTACTTC. Its protein is CSVHARGRGETQYF.

The V and J genes are TRBV7-3 and TRBJ2-1, with D tentatively TRBD1 (6 bases). V was trimmed by 1 base and J by 7 bases, leaving 17 bases between them. The germline V gene encodes CDR1 SGHTA and CDR2 FQGTGA. The CDR3 loop spans 16 amino acids. The CDR3 DNA follows: TGTGCCAGCAGCTTAAGTGGGTCAGGGGAAATAAATGAGCAGTTCTTC. Translation: CASSLSGSGEINEQFF.

The genes are TRBV2 and TRBJ1-1, with D hard to call. CDR1 and CDR2 from the germline V gene are SNHLY and FYNNEI. Trimming left V 3 bases short and J 6 bases short, with 14 bases between. The CDR3 is 14 residues long. CDR3 DNA sequence: TGTGCCAGCAGTGAGGACTTGGAGGTATCTGAAGCTTTCTTT. This encodes CASSEDLEVSEAFF.

The CDR3: CASTSEIEVYGYTF. CDR3 DNA: TGTGCCAGTACCTCCGAGATCGAAGTCTATGGCTACACCTTC. The chain recombines TRBV19 with TRBJ1-2; no clear D. Per the germline V gene, CDR1 is LNHDA and CDR2 is SQIVND (reference sequence). This CDR3 contains 14 residues. Trimming took 7 bases from V and 4 from J, leaving 16 bases between them. The full variable domain, rest sourced from reference TRBV19 and TRBJ1-2, is DGGITQSPKYLFRKEGQNVTLSCEQNLNHDAMYWYRQDPGQGLRLIYYSQIVNDFQKGDIAEGYSVSREKKESFPLTVTSAQKNPTAFYLCASTSEIEVYGYTFGSGTRLTVV.

The V gene is TRBV27, the J gene TRBJ2-7; TRBD2 agrees at 11 bases. V dropped 4 bases and J dropped 6; count of bases not matched to a gene: 8. The CDR3 is 15 residues long. CDR1 is MNHEY, CDR2 SMNVEV, per germline (reference sequence). The CDR3 DNA is TGTGCCAGCAGTTCATCACTAGCGGGAGTATCCGAGCAGTACTTC. Its translation is CASSSSLAGVSEQYF.

The chain employs TRBV5-1 and TRBJ2-5; maybe TRBD1 (6 bases). The CDR3 covers 15 residues. V was shortened by 4 bases and J by 1 base, with 14 bases between the two germline ends. From germline, CDR1 is SGHRS and CDR2 YFSETQ. CDR3 sequence: CASSKQPTGQETQYF. CDR3 DNA sequence: TGCGCCAGCAGCAAACAACCGACAGGCCAAGAGACCCAGTACTTC.

In its sample, this clone was seen a few times. This chain connects TRBV19 to TRBJ2-1, with no clear D. Germline assignment: CDR1 LNHDA and CDR2 SQIVND (reference sequence). The CDR3 sequence is 13 residues long. V was shortened by 0 bases and J by 7 bases, with 7 bases between the two germline ends. The DNA for the CDR3 is TGTGCCAGTAGTATAGATCTGCGGAATGAGCAGTTCTTC. Translation gives CASSIDLRNEQFF.